This TCR beta chain came from a study of blood T cell repertoires in COVID-19. Whole-study context: Acute and convalescent COVID-19 specimens originated in the United States, Italy and Spain. In each case, the material was cDNA or gDNA derived from T cells, B-cell-depleted T cells, or PBMCs.

How the authors handled the data: Amplification with reference gene primers provided the estimates of nucleated cell counts. TCRdb keeps only in-frame clones here, not all; method: immunoSEQ multiplex PCR. That table gives V, J and clone size, and the DNA gave D and trimming. The table shows 140,000 or so clones, with around 84% occurring only once. CDR3 length equals 14 residues. CDR1 is MDHEN, CDR2 SYDVKM, per germline. The V gene end was trimmed by 3 bases and the J gene end by 4 bases; junction bases not matched to a gene: 3. This clone was seen only once. Sequences were obtained from peripheral blood. The TCR originated in a human donor with acute or convalescent COVID-19. The donor label of this sample is uncertain. The rearrangement uses TRBV28 and TRBJ2-1; 7 bases agree with TRBD2. DNA of the CDR3: TGTGCCAGCAGTTTGGGCGGGGGTTACAATGAGCAGTTCTTC. Protein: CASSLGGGYNEQFF.